The rows below give T cell receptor beta chains drawn from one sample of a study of identical twins. Each CDR3 protein is one row after TCRdb ran MiXCR on the 5' RACE reads. The table lists 500,000 to 650,000 distinct CDR3 sequences, under 8.5% of them singletons. The sample was also reused in another study, on yellow fever vaccine responses in identical twins.

The sequenced material came from PBMCs. These receptor sequences come from a woman between 18 and 29 years old in good health. CDR3s include the opening cysteine and the closing phenylalanine or tryptophan. D genes are given only for firm matches. The size field is filled for only some rows; it gives once, few, many or a size class.

clone_size	j_call	d_call	v_call	cdr3_nt	cdr3_aa
NA	TRBJ1-1	NA	TRBV6-4	TGTGCCAGCAGTGAGTGGGGGGAGAGCACTGAAGCTTTCTTT	CASSEWGESTEAFF
NA	TRBJ2-5	NA	TRBV7-9	TGTGCCAGCAGCTTATCGCTAGCGACTAAACAAGAGACCCAGTACTTC	CASSLSLATKQETQYF
NA	TRBJ2-4	TRBD1	TRBV7-9	TGTGCCAGCAGCTTCCAGGGGGCTAGGGACATTCAGTACTTC	CASSFQGARDIQYF
many	TRBJ2-2	NA	TRBV12-3/TRBV12-4	TGTGCCAGCAGTTTCGGACCGACCGGGGAGCTGTTTTTT	CASSFGPTGELFF
NA	TRBJ1-5	NA	TRBV20-1	TGCAGTGCTAAGTCCGGCAATCAGCCCCAGCATTTT	CSAKSGNQPQHF
few	TRBJ1-1	NA	TRBV5-5	TGTGCCAGCAGCCTCCGCATAGAGAACACTGAAGCTTTCTTT	CASSLRIENTEAFF
few	TRBJ2-2	NA	TRBV7-2	TGTGCCAGCAGCGAGCGTCCTACCGCGAACACCGGGGAGCTGTTTTTT	CASSERPTANTGELFF
NA	TRBJ2-2	TRBD2	TRBV28	TGTGCCAGCAGTTTACGTGGGAGGGCAACCGGGGAGCTGTTTTTT	CASSLRGRATGELFF
NA	TRBJ1-6	NA	TRBV6-2/TRBV6-3	TGTGCCAGCAGTTATCCCAGATCACCCCTCCACTTT	CASSYPRSPLHF
NA	TRBJ1-4	NA	TRBV10-3	TGTGCCATCAGTGAGTCGACGACTGCTAATGAAAAACTGTTTTTT	CAISESTTANEKLFF
few	TRBJ1-1	TRBD1	TRBV14	TGTGCCAGCAGCCAAAGGGGGCAGCGTGAAGCTTTCTTT	CASSQRGQREAFF
many	TRBJ2-7	TRBD2	TRBV6-2/TRBV6-3	TGTGCCAGCAGAAACCTGCCTGGACTAGCGGGAGGCGAGCAGTACTTC	CASRNLPGLAGGEQYF
few	TRBJ2-2	NA	TRBV3-1	TGTGCCAGCACTTCTGGGGGACACACCGGGGAGCTGTTTTTT	CASTSGGHTGELFF
few	TRBJ2-1	NA	TRBV20-1	TGCAGTGCTAGTTTCAGCTCCTACAATGAGCAGTTCTTC	CSASFSSYNEQFF
once	TRBJ1-4	NA	TRBV7-2	TGTGCCAGCAGCCCGGGGACCGTCGATAATGAAAAACTGTTTTTT	CASSPGTVDNEKLFF
NA	TRBJ2-1	TRBD1	TRBV11-3	TGTGCCAGCAGCTTAGGACAGGGTGAGAATAATGAGCAGTTCTTC	CASSLGQGENNEQFF
NA	TRBJ2-1	TRBD2	TRBV12-3/TRBV12-4	TGTGCCAGCAGTCCTAACCCCGGGACTAGCGGGGGGGGCTCCTACAATGAGCAGTTCTTC	CASSPNPGTSGGGSYNEQFF